This T cell receptor beta chain was observed in a study of naive and memory T cell subsets. Study observations and caveats: Diversity fell and Gini index rose from naive through CM, EM, EMRA. Over 85% of naive TCR sequences appeared only once, unlike memory subsets. Expression changes during T cell differentiation may affect RNA-based TCR counts.

The beta constant-region primer was an equimolar mix of two oligonucleotides covering TRBC1 and TRBC2. The ligated cDNA underwent four PCR rounds using SP2 and nested alpha and beta constant-region primers. An oligonucleotide with the SP2 primer and a 12-nucleotide UMI was ligated to the cDNA 3' end. TCRdb ran MiXCR on the UMI-ligation and nested PCR reads and lists one entry per CDR3 protein. This sample carries about 120,000 distinct CDR3 sequences, 35% to 45% of them seen once, and the ten largest clones take approximately 0.88%. This clonotype has just a few counts. Its specificity is not known. The ends were cut back, 3 bases at V and 2 bases at J, with 8 bases in the middle. Per germline, CDR1 MNHEY and CDR2 SMNVEV (reference sequence). The CDR3 loop spans 13 amino acids.

The clonotype was recovered from a human donor in good health. The sequenced sample was central memory CD4+ T cells from blood. V gene TRBV27 combines with J gene TRBJ2-7; the D call may be TRBD1 or TRBD2 (6 bases each). The CDR3 DNA reads as TGTGCCAGCAGTTTGCGGGACACCTACGAGCAGTACTTC. Its protein is CASSLRDTYEQYF.